The rows below give T cell receptor beta chains drawn from one sample of a study of spatial heterogeneity in lung cancer. TCRdb recomputed calls from the 5' RACE reads with MiXCR, one row per CDR3 protein. The sample includes approximately 29,000 distinct CDR3 sequences, around 8% seen only once; the top ten take about 34%. Sequenced material: PBMCs, taken at surgery. Receptors originate from a female donor with early-stage non-small cell lung cancer. CDR3s include the opening cysteine and the closing phenylalanine or tryptophan. A D gene is named only where the DNA matches it firmly. Clone size appears in some rows only: once, few, many, or a class for an expanded clone.

J gene | V gene | D gene | clone size | CDR3 protein | CDR3 DNA
TRBJ2-3 | TRBV20-1 | TRBD2 | few | CSGRLAGVRTDTQYF | TGCAGTGGGCGACTAGCGGGAGTAAGAACAGATACGCAGTATTTT
TRBJ1-2 | TRBV4-3 | TRBD1 | many | CASSLTGAGGYTF | TGCGCCAGCAGCCTCACAGGGGCCGGAGGCTACACCTTC
TRBJ2-6 | TRBV11-2 | . | few | CASSLDLRHSGANVLTF | TGTGCCAGCAGCTTAGATCTTCGGCACTCTGGGGCCAACGTCCTGACTTTC
TRBJ2-1 | TRBV3-1 | . | many | CASSERDAWDEQFF | TGTGCCAGCAGCGAACGGGACGCTTGGGATGAGCAGTTCTTC
TRBJ2-2 | TRBV6-5 | . | many | CASSVGSYTGELFF | TGTGCCAGCAGCGTCGGCAGTTACACCGGGGAGCTGTTTTTT
TRBJ1-2 | TRBV20-1 | . | many | CSVSGNYGYTF | TGCAGTGTATCCGGGAACTATGGCTACACCTTC
TRBJ1-4 | TRBV28 | . | many | CASSLRIEKLFF | TGTGCCAGCAGTTTAAGGATTGAAAAACTGTTTTTT
TRBJ2-5 | TRBV7-2 | . | few | CASSSRGGETQYF | TGTGCCAGCAGCTCTAGAGGGGGAGAGACCCAGTACTTC
TRBJ2-2 | TRBV6-5 | . | . | CASSYSYGSGTGELFF | TGTGCCAGCAGTTACTCCTACGGGAGTGGGACCGGGGAGCTGTTTTTT
TRBJ1-1 | TRBV7-8 | . | many | CASSLGVDTEAFF | TGTGCCAGCAGCCTAGGGGTGGACACTGAAGCTTTCTTT
TRBJ1-5 | TRBV12-3/TRBV12-4 | TRBD1 | many | CASSLGTGGAWQPQHF | TGTGCCAGCAGTTTAGGGACAGGGGGCGCGTGGCAGCCCCAGCATTTT
TRBJ1-1 | TRBV28 | TRBD1 | many | CASSSRGQGTTEAFF | TGTGCCAGCAGTTCACGGGGACAGGGGACCACTGAAGCTTTCTTT
TRBJ1-5 | TRBV20-1 | TRBD1 | many | CSARDRMGNQPQHF | TGCAGTGCCAGGGACAGGATGGGCAATCAGCCCCAGCATTTT
TRBJ2-7 | TRBV27 | . | . | CASNMTESGEEQYF | TGTGCCAGCAACATGACGGAATCTGGGGAGGAGCAGTACTTC
TRBJ2-1 | TRBV5-1 | . | many | CASSLWSQSYNEQFF | TGCGCCAGCAGCTTGTGGTCTCAGTCCTACAATGAGCAGTTCTTC
TRBJ2-1 | TRBV5-4 | . | many | CASRVGGRNEQFF | TGTGCCAGCAGGGTGGGGGGTAGGAATGAGCAGTTCTTC
TRBJ2-2 | TRBV5-1 | . | many | CASSFIGKGTGELFF | TGCGCCAGCAGCTTTATCGGGAAGGGCACCGGGGAGCTGTTTTTT
TRBJ2-7 | TRBV28 | . | many | CASIGASLPGGDEQYF | TGTGCCAGCATCGGGGCGTCCCTCCCCGGGGGAGACGAGCAGTACTTC
TRBJ2-1 | TRBV5-1 | . | few | CASSGGPTYANEQFF | TGCGCCAGCAGCGGAGGACCAACCTACGCCAATGAGCAGTTCTTC
TRBJ1-4 | TRBV7-2 | TRBD1 | many | CASSVTGTVREKLFF | TGTGCCAGCAGCGTGACAGGGACGGTGCGCGAAAAACTGTTTTTT
TRBJ2-1 | TRBV7-2 | . | many | CASSLDRDNEQFF | TGTGCCAGCAGCTTAGACAGGGACAATGAGCAGTTCTTC
TRBJ2-7 | TRBV28 | . | many | CASSLPGQFYEQYF | TGTGCCAGCAGTCTCCCGGGACAATTCTACGAGCAGTACTTC
TRBJ2-1 | TRBV29-1 | . | many | CSGRGSGYNEQFF | TGCAGCGGTCGGGGGTCCGGGTACAATGAGCAGTTCTTC
TRBJ2-7 | TRBV7-2 | . | few | CASSLEGILYYEQYF | TGTGCCAGCAGCTTAGAAGGTATCCTTTACTACGAGCAGTACTTC
TRBJ2-2 | TRBV19 | . | few | CASSIQGHTGELFF | TGTGCCAGTAGTATACAGGGACATACCGGGGAGCTGTTTTTT
TRBJ1-1 | TRBV11-2 | . | many | CASSLVSGTRAAFF | TGTGCCAGCAGCTTAGTCTCGGGGACTCGAGCAGCTTTCTTT
TRBJ2-5 | TRBV5-1 | . | few | CASSSSDRQKTQYF | TGCGCCAGCAGCTCGTCTGACAGGCAAAAGACCCAGTACTTC
TRBJ2-4 | TRBV7-9 | TRBD2 | many | CASSLLGRTRAVNIQYF | TGTGCCAGCAGCCTCCTTGGGAGGACTAGGGCCGTCAACATTCAGTACTTC
TRBJ2-7 | TRBV23-1 | . | many | CASSQSPLLERRSYEQYF | TGCGCCAGCAGTCAATCTCCCCTACTCGAAAGACGATCCTACGAGCAGTACTTC
TRBJ2-3 | TRBV10-3 | TRBD2 | many | CAISERLAGPPDTQYF | TGTGCCATCAGTGAGAGACTAGCGGGGCCTCCGGATACGCAGTATTTT
TRBJ1-2 | TRBV5-6 | . | . | CASTQRGAYGYTF | TGTGCCAGCACACAGAGGGGGGCCTATGGCTACACCTTC
TRBJ2-7 | TRBV18 | TRBD2 | many | CASSPEAGIHEQYF | TGTGCCAGCTCACCAGAAGCGGGGATCCACGAGCAGTACTTC
TRBJ1-5 | TRBV7-8 | TRBD1 | many | CASSLAGTDNQPQHF | TGTGCCAGCAGCTTAGCCGGGACAGACAATCAGCCCCAGCATTTT
TRBJ2-5 | TRBV5-1 | TRBD1 | many | CASKQGLETQYF | TGCGCCAGCAAACAGGGGTTGGAGACCCAGTACTTC
TRBJ2-7 | TRBV21-1 | . | . | CASSRIRRLAPSGYEQYF | TGTGCCAGCAGCCGAATAAGAAGGCTAGCCCCCTCTGGCTACGAGCAGTACTTC
TRBJ1-1 | TRBV30 | . | many | CAWSTGHRNTEAFF | TGTGCCTGGAGCACGGGGCATAGGAACACTGAAGCTTTCTTT
TRBJ2-5 | TRBV19 | TRBD1 | many | CASRSGTGSKETQYF | TGTGCCAGTAGGTCCGGGACAGGATCGAAAGAGACCCAGTACTTC